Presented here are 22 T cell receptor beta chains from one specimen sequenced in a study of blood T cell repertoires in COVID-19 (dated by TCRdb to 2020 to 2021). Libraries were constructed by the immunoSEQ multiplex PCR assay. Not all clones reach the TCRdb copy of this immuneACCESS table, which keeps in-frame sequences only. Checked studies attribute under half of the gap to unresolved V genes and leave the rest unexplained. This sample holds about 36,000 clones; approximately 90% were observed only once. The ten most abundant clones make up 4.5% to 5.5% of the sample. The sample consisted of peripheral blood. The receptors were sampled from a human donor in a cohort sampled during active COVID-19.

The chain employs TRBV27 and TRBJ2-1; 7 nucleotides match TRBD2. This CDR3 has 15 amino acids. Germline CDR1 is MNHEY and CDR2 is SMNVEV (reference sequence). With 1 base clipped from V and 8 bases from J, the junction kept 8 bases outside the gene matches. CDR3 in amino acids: CASSLWGGEYDEQFF. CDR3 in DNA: TGTGCCAGCAGTTTATGGGGGGGGGAATACGATGAGCAGTTCTTC.

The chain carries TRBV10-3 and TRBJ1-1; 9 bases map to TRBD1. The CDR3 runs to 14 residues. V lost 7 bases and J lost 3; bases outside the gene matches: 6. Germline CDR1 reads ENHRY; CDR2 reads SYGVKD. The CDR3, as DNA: TGTGCCATCACTCGGACAGGGGAAGACACTGAAGCTTTCTTT. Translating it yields CAITRTGEDTEAFF.

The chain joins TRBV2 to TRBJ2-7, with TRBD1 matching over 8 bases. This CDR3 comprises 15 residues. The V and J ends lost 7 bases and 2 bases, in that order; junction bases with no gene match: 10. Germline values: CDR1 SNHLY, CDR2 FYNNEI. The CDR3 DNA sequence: TGTGCCAGCAAGGGGGCAGGGGGCAACGCCTACGAGCAGTACTTC. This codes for CASKGAGGNAYEQYF.

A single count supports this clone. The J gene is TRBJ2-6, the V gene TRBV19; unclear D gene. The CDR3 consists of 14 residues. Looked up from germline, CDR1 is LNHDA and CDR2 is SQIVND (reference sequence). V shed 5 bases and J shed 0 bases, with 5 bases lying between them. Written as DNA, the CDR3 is TGTGCCAGTAGTGTCTACTCTGGGGCCAACGTCCTGACTTTC. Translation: CASSVYSGANVLTF. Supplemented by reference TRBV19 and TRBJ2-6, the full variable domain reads DGGITQSPKYLFRKEGQNVTLSCEQNLNHDAMYWYRQDPGQGLRLIYYSQIVNDFQKGDIAEGYSVSREKKESFPLTVTSAQKNPTAFYLCASSVYSGANVLTFGAGSRLTVL.

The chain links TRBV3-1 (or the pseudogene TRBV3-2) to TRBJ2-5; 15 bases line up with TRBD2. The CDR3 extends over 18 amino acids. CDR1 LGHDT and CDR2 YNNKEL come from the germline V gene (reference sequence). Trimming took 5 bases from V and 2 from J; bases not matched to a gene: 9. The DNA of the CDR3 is TGTGCCAGCAGCGGTAGGACTAGCGGGAGGGTACGACAAGAGACCCAGTACTTC. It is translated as CASSGRTSGRVRQETQYF.

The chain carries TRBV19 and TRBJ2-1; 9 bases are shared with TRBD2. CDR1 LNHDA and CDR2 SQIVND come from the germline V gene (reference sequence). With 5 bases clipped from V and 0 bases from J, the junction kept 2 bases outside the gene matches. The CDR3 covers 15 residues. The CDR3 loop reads CASSATSGSYNEQFF. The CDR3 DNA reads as TGTGCCAGTAGTGCGACTAGCGGCTCCTACAATGAGCAGTTCTTC.

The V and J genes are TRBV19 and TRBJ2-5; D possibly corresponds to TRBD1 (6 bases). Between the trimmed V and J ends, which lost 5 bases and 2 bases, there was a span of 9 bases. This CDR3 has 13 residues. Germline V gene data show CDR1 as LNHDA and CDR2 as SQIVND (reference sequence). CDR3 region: CASSHGQQETQYF. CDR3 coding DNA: TGTGCCAGTAGTCACGGACAGCAAGAGACCCAGTACTTC. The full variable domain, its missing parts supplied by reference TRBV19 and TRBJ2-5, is DGGITQSPKYLFRKEGQNVTLSCEQNLNHDAMYWYRQDPGQGLRLIYYSQIVNDFQKGDIAEGYSVSREKKESFPLTVTSAQKNPTAFYLCASSHGQQETQYFGPGTRLLVL.

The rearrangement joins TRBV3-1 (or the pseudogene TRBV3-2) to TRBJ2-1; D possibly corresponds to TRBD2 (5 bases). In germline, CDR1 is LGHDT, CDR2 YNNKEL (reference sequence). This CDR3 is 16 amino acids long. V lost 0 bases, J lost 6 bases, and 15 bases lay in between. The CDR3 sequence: CASSQEAAPYCNEQFF. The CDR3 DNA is TGTGCCAGCAGCCAAGAAGCGGCGCCCTATTGCAATGAGCAGTTCTTC.

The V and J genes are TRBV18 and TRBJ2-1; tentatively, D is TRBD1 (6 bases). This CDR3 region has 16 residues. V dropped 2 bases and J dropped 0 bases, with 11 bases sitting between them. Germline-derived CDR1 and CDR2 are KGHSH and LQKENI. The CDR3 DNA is TGTGCCAGCTCACCAGGGCAGGGGTCCTCCTACAATGAGCAGTTCTTC. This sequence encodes CASSPGQGSSYNEQFF.

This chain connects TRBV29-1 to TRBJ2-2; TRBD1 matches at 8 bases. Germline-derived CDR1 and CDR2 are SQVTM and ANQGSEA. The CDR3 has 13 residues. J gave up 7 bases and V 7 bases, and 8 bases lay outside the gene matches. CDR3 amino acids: CSGYRGFGGELFF. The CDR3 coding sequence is TGCAGCGGTTACAGGGGGTTCGGCGGGGAGCTGTTTTTT.

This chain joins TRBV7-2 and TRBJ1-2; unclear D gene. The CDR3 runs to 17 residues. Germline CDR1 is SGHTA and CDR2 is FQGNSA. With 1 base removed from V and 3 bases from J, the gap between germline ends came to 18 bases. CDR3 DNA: TGTGCCAGCAGCTTAGAACCGGCCGGGATATTCTACTATGGCTACACCTTC. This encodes CASSLEPAGIFYYGYTF.

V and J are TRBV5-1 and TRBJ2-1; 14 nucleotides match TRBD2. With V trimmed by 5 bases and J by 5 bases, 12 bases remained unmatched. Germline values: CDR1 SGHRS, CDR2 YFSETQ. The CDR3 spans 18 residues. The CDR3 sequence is CASSSGTSGSYNNNEQFF. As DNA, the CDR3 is TGCGCCAGCAGTTCCGGGACTAGCGGGAGCTACAATAACAATGAGCAGTTCTTC.

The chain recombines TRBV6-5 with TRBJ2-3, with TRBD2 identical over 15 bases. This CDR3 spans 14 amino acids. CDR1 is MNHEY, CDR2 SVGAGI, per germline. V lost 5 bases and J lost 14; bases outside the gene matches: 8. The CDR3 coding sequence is TGTGCCAGCAGTCCGGGACTAGCGGGAGGAAGTCTGTATTTT. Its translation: CASSPGLAGGSLYF.

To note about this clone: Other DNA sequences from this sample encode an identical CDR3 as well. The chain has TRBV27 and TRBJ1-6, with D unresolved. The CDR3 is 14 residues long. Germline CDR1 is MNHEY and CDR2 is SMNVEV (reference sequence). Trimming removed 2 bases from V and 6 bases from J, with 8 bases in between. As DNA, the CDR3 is TGTGCCAGCAGTTTACGAGGTTTTAATTCACCCCTCCACTTT. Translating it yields CASSLRGFNSPLHF.

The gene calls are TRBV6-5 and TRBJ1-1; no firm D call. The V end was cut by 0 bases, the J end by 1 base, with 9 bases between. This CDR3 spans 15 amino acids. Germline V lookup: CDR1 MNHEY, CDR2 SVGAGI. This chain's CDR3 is CASSYSRRTNTEAFF. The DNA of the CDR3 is TGTGCCAGCAGTTACTCAAGGAGGACGAACACTGAAGCTTTCTTT.

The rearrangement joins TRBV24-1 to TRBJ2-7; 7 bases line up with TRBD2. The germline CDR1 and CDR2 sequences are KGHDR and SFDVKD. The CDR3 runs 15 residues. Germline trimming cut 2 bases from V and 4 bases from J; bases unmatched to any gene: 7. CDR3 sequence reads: CATSDWASGRYEQYF. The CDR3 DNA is TGTGCCACCAGTGATTGGGCTAGCGGTCGGTACGAGCAGTACTTC.

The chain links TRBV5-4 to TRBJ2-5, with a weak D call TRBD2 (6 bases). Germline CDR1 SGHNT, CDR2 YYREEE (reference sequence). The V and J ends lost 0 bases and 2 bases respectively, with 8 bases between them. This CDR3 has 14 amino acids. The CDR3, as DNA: TGTGCCAGCAGCTTGGCGGGGGTACAAGAGACCCAGTACTTC. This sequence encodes CASSLAGVQETQYF.

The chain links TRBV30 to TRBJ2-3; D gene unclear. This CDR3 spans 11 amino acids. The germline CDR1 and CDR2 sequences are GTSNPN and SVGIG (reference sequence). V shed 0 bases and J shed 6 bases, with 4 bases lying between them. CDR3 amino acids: CAWSVQDTQYF. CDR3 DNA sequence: TGTGCCTGGAGTGTTCAGGATACGCAGTATTTT.

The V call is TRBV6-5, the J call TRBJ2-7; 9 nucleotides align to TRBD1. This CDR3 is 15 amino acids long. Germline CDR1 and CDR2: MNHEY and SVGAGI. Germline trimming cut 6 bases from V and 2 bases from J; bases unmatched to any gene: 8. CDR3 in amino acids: CASRPGTGPPYEQYF. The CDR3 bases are TGTGCCAGCAGACCCGGGACAGGGCCCCCCTACGAGCAGTACTTC.

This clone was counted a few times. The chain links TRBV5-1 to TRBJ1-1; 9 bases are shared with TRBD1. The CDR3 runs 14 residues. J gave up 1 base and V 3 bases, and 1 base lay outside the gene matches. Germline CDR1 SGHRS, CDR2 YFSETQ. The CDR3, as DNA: TGCGCCAGCAGCTCGACAGGGGGGAACACTGAAGCTTTCTTT. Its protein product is CASSSTGGNTEAFF.

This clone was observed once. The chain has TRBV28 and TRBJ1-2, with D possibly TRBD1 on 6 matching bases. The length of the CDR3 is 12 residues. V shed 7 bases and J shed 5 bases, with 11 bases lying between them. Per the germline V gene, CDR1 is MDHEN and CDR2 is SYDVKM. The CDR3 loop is CASKDRRYGYTF. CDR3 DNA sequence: TGTGCCAGCAAGGACAGAAGATATGGCTACACCTTC.

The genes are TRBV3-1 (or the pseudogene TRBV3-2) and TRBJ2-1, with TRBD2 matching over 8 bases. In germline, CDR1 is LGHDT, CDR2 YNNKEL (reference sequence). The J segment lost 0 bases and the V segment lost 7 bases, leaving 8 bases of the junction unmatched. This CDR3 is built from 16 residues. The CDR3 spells CASTGGAARSYNEQFF. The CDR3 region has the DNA TGTGCCAGCACCGGGGGGGCAGCCCGCTCCTACAATGAGCAGTTCTTC.